This TCR beta chain is drawn from a study of cytomegalovirus exposure and HLA in healthy donors. General observations from the study: As was reported, the HLA-A and HLA-B alleles of most subjects were accurately predicted from TCR beta sequences. Analyses of presence/absence relied on an assumption of roughly uniform sequencing depth across donors. After further analysis at a later stage, 16,951 TCR beta sequences were associated with HLA alleles at 0.05 false discovery rate.

60 Vbeta and 13 Jbeta primers were used in PCR. Data came from immunoSEQ multiplex PCR; TCRdb stores just in-frame clones and leaves some out. The data contain under 250,000 clones, about 80% of them singletons. For this clone: Its target is unknown.

Specimen: PBMCs. This receptor was obtained from a woman aged 55-70 years in good health and CMV-seropositive.

In DNA form, the CDR3 reads TGCGCCAGCAGCCAAGGCCGGGACAGGGCAAGCTACACCTTC. Its protein product is CASSQGRDRASYTF. The chain uses TRBV4-1 and TRBJ1-2; 9 bases agree with TRBD1. Germline lookup yields CDR1 MGHRA and CDR2 YSYEKL. Losses at the gene ends were 1 base for V and 9 bases for J; bases not matched to a gene: 6. The CDR3 is 14 residues long.